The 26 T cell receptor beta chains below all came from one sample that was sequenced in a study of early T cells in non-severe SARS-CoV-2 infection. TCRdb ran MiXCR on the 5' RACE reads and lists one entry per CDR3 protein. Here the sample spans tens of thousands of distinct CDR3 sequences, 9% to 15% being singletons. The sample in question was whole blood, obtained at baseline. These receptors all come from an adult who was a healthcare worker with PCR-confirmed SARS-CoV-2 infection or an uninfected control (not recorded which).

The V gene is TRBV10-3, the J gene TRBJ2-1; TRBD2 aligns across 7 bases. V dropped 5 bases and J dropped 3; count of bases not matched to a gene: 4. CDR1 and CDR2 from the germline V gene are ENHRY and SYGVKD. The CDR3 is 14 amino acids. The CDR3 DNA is TGTGCCATCAGTCTAGCGGTGGACTACAATGAGCAGTTCTTC. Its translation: CAISLAVDYNEQFF.

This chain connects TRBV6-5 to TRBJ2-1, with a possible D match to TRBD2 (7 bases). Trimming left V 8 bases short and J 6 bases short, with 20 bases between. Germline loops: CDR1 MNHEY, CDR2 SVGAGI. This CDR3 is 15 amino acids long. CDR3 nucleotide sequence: TGTGCCAGCCGCGATGGGGGGGCCGGTAGCAATGAGCAGTTCTTC. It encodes CASRDGGAGSNEQFF.

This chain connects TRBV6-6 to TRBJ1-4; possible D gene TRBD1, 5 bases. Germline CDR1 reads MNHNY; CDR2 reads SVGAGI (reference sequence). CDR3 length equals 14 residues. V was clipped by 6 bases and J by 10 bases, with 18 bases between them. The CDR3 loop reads CASRMGGEEGKLFF. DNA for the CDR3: TGTGCCAGCAGGATGGGAGGGGAGGAAGGAAAACTGTTTTTT.

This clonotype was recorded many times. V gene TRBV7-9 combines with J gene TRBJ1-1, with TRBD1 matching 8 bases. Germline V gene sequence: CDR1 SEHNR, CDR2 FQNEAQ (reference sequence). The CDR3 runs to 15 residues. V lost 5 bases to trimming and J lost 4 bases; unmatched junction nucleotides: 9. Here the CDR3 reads CASSQGAARATEAFF. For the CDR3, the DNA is TGTGCCAGCAGCCAGGGGGCGGCGAGGGCCACTGAAGCTTTCTTT. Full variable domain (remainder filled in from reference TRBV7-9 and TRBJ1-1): DTGVSQNPRHKITKRGQNVTFRCDPISEHNRLYWYRQTLGQGPEFLTYFQNEAQLEKSRLLSDRFSAERPKGSFSTLEIQRTEQGDSAMYLCASSQGAARATEAFFGQGTRLTVV.

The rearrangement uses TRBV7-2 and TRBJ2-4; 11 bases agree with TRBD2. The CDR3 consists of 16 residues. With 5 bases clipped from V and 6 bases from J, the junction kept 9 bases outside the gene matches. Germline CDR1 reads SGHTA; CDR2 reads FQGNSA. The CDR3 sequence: CASSPYSGRAPNIQYF. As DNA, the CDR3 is TGTGCCAGCAGCCCCTATAGCGGGAGGGCGCCAAACATTCAGTACTTC. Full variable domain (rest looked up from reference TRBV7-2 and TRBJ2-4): GAGVSQSPSNKVTEKGKDVELRCDPISGHTALYWYRQSLGQGLEFLIYFQGNSAPDKSGLPSDRFSAERTGGSVSTLTIQRTQQEDSAVYLCASSPYSGRAPNIQYFGAGTRLSVL.

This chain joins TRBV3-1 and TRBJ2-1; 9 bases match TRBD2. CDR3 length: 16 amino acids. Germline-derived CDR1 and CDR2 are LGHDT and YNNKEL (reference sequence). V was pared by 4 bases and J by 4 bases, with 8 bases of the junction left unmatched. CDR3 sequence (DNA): TGTGCCAGCAGCCCTCTGGGGCTAGCGGGATACAATGAGCAGTTCTTC. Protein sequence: CASSPLGLAGYNEQFF.

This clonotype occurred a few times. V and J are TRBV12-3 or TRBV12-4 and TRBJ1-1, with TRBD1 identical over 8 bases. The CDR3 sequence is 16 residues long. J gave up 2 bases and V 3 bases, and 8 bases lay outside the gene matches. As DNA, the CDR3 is TGTGCCAGCAGTTTTCCCCGCGACAGGGGAAACACTGAAGCTTTCTTT. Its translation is CASSFPRDRGNTEAFF.

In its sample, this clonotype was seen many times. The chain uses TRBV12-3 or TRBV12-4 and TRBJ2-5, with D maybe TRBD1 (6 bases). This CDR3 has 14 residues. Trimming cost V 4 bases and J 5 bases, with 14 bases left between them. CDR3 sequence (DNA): TGTGCCAGCAGTTCACTAGGGGGAGTGGAGACCCAGTACTTC. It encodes CASSSLGGVETQYF.

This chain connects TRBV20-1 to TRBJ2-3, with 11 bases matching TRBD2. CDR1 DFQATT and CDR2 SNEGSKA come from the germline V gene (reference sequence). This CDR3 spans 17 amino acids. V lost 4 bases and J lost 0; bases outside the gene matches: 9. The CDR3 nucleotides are TGCAGTGCTATCACTAGCGGGAGTCCCCTTAGCACAGATACGCAGTATTTT. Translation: CSAITSGSPLSTDTQYF.

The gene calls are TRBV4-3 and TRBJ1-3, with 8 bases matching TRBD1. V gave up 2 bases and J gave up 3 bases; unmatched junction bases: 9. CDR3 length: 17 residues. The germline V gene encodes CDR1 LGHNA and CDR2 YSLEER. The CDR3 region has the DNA TGCGCCAGCAGCCAACTAACAGGGGGTTCGGATGGAAACACCATATATTTT. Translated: CASSQLTGGSDGNTIYF.

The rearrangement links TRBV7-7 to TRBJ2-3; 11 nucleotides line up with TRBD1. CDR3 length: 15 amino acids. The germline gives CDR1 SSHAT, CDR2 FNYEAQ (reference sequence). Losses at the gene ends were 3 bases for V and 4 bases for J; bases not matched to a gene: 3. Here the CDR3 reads CASSFGTGGADTQYF. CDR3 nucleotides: TGTGCCAGCAGCTTCGGGACAGGGGGTGCAGATACGCAGTATTTT.

The CDR3 DNA is TGTGCCAGCAGCTTGACAGGTTCAATGAACACTGAAGCTTTCTTT. Its translation: CASSLTGSMNTEAFF. The chain recombines TRBV11-2 with TRBJ1-1, with a tentative D call TRBD1 (6 bases). The V gene lost 3 bases and the J gene lost 0 bases, with 11 bases spanning the gap. Germline CDR1 and CDR2: SGHAT and FQNNGV. CDR3 length equals 15 residues.

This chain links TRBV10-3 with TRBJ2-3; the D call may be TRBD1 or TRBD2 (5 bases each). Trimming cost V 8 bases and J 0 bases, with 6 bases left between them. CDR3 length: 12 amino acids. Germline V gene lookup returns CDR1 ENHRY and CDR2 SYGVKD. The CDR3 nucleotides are TGTGCCATCCGGGACAGCACAGATACGCAGTATTTT. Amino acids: CAIRDSTDTQYF.

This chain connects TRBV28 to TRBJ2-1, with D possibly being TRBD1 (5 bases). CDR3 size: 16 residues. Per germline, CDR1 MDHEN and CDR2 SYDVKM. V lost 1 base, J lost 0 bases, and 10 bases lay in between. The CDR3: CASSLFRDLSYNEQFF. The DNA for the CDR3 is TGTGCCAGCAGTTTATTCAGGGATCTCTCCTACAATGAGCAGTTCTTC. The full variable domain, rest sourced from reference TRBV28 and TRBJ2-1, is DVKVTQSSRYLVKRTGEKVFLECVQDMDHENMFWYRQDPGLGLRLIYFSYDVKMKEKGDIPEGYSVSREKKERFSLILESASTNQTSMYLCASSLFRDLSYNEQFFGPGTRLTVL.

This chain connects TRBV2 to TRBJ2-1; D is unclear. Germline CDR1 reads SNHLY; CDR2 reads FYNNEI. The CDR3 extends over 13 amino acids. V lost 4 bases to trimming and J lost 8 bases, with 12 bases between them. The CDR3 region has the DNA TGTGCCAGCAGTGGCTCGGGCGGAGATGAGCAGTTCTTC. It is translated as CASSGSGGDEQFF.

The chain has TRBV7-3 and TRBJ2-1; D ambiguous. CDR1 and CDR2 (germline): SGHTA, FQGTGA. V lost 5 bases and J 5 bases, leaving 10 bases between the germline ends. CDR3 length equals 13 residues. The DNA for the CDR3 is TGTGCCAGCAGCCCCGCCGCGAACAATGAGCAGTTCTTC. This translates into CASSPAANNEQFF.

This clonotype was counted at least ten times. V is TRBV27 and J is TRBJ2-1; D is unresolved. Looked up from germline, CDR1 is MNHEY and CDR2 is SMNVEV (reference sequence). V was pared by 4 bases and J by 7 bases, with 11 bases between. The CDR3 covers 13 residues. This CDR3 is CASSSRTPNEQFF. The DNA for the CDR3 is TGTGCCAGCAGTTCGCGAACTCCGAATGAGCAGTTCTTC.

Here the CDR3 DNA reads TGTGCCAGCAGTTTTGTAACTGAAGCTTTCTTT. Amino acid sequence: CASSFVTEAFF. The rearrangement joins TRBV28 to TRBJ1-1; D is undetermined. V was shortened by 3 bases and J by 5 bases, with 4 bases between the two germline ends. The CDR3 runs 11 residues. Germline lookup yields CDR1 MDHEN and CDR2 SYDVKM.

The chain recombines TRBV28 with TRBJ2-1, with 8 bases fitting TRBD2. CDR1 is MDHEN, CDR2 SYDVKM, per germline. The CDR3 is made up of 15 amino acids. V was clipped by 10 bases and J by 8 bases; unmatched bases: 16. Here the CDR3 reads CAIHEVAGPADEQFF. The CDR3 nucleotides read TGTGCCATCCATGAAGTAGCGGGACCGGCGGATGAGCAGTTCTTC. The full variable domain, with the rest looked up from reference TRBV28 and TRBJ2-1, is DVKVTQSSRYLVKRTGEKVFLECVQDMDHENMFWYRQDPGLGLRLIYFSYDVKMKEKGDIPEGYSVSREKKERFSLILESASTNQTSMYLCAIHEVAGPADEQFFGPGTRLTVL.

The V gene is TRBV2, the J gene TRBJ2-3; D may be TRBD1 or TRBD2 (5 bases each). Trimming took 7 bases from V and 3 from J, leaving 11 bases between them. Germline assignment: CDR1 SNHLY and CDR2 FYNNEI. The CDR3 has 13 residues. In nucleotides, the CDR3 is TGTGCCAGCATTGAGGGACCGACAGATACGCAGTATTTT. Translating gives CASIEGPTDTQYF.

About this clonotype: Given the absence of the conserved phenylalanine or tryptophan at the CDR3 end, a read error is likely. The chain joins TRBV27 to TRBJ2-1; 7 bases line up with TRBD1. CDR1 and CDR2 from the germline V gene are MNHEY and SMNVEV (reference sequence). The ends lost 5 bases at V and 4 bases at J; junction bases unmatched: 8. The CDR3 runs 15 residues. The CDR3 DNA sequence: TGTGCCAGCAGTCCACAGGGGACCTCTTACAATGAGCAGTTCTCC. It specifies CASSPQGTSYNEQFS.

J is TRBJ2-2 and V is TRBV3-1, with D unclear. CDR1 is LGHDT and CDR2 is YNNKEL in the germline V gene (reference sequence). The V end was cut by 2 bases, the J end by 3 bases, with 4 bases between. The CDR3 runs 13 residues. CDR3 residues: CASSQSDTGELFF. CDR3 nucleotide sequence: TGTGCCAGCAGCCAAAGCGACACCGGGGAGCTGTTTTTT.

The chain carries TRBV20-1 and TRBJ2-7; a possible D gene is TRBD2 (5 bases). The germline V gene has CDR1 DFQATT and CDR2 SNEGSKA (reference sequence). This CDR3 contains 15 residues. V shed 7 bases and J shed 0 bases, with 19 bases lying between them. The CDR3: CSVERPGGLSYEQYF. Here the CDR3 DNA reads TGCAGTGTCGAACGCCCCGGCGGGCTCTCCTACGAGCAGTACTTC.

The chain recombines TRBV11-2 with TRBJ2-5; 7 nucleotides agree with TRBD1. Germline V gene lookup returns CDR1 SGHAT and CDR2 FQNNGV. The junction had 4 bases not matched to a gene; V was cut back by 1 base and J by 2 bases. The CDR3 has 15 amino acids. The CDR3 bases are TGTGCCAGCAGCTTAGTGCAGGGACAGCAAGAGACCCAGTACTTC. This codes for CASSLVQGQQETQYF.

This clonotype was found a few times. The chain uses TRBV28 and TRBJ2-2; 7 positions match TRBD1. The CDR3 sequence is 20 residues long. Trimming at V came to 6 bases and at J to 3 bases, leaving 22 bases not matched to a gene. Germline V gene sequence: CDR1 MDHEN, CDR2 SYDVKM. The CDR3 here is CASSDAVTLFDRADTGELFF. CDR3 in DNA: TGTGCCAGCAGCGATGCTGTAACTCTTTTCGACAGGGCGGACACCGGGGAGCTGTTTTTT.

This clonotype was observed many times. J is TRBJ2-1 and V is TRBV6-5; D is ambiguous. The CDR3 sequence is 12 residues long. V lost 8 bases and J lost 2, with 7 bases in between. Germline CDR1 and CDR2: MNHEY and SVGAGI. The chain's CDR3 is CASGRPYNEQFF. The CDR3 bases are TGTGCCAGCGGGCGCCCCTACAATGAGCAGTTCTTC.